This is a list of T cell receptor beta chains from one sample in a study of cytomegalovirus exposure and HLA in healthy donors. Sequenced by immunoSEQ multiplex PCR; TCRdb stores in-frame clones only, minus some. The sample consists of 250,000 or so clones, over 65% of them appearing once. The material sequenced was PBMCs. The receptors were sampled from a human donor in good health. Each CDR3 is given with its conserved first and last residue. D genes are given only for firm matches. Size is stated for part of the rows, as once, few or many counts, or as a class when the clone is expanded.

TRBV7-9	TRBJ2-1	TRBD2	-	CASSRKSSGSSEQFF	TGTGCCAGCAGCCGCAAATCTAGCGGGAGCTCTGAGCAGTTCTTC
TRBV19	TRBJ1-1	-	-	CASSVATNTEAFF	TGTGCCAGTAGTGTGGCCACGAACACTGAAGCTTTCTTT
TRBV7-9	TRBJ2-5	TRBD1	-	CASSLAVGQGRETQYF	TGTGCCAGCAGCTTAGCTGTGGGACAGGGGAGGGAGACCCAGTACTTC
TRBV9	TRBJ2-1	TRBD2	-	CASSVDGGAYNEQFF	TGTGCCAGCAGCGTGGATGGGGGGGCCTACAATGAGCAGTTCTTC
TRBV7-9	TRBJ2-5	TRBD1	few	CASSPRQGPLFQETQYF	TGTGCCAGCAGCCCACGACAGGGTCCCCTTTTCCAAGAGACCCAGTACTTC
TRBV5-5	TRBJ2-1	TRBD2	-	CASSAGLAGYNEQFF	TGTGCCAGCAGCGCCGGGCTAGCGGGGTACAATGAGCAGTTCTTC
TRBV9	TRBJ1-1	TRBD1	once	CASSLRDQGVTEAFF	TGTGCCAGCAGCCTCCGGGACCAGGGGGTCACTGAAGCTTTCTTT
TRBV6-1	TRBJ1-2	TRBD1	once	CASRSRDRAYGYTF	TGTGCCAGCAGAAGCCGGGACAGGGCTTATGGCTACACCTTC
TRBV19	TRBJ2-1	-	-	CASSILQGRNNEQFF	TGTGCCAGTAGTATTCTGCAGGGCAGGAACAATGAGCAGTTCTTC
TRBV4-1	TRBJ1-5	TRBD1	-	CASSQDLSGQGDYSNQPQHF	TGCGCCAGCAGCCAAGATCTATCGGGACAGGGGGATTATAGCAATCAGCCCCAGCATTTT
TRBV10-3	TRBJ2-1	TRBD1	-	CAISARTGNDNEQFF	TGTGCCATCAGTGCCCGGACAGGGAACGACAATGAGCAGTTCTTC
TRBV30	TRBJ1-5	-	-	CAWSQTSKPQHF	TGTGCCTGGAGTCAGACATCTAAGCCCCAGCATTTT
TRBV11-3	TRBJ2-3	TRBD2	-	CASSSGLAGDVDTQYF	TGTGCCAGCAGCTCCGGACTAGCGGGAGATGTGGATACGCAGTATTTT
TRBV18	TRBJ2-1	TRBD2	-	CASSPPPSGRASNYNEQFF	TGTGCCAGCTCACCACCGCCTAGCGGGAGGGCCTCTAACTACAATGAGCAGTTCTTC
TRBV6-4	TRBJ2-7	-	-	CASSVSGGDFYEQYF	TGTGCCAGCAGTGTAAGTGGCGGGGACTTCTACGAGCAGTACTTC
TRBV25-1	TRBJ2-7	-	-	CASQAQGSRSYEQYF	TGTGCCAGTCAAGCACAGGGTTCTCGCTCCTACGAGCAGTACTTC
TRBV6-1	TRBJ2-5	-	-	CASSDFPDGRGETQYF	TGTGCCAGCAGTGACTTCCCGGACGGCAGGGGAGAGACCCAGTACTTC
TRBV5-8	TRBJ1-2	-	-	CASSVGGGYGYTF	TGTGCCAGCAGCGTCGGGGGGGGCTATGGCTACACCTTC